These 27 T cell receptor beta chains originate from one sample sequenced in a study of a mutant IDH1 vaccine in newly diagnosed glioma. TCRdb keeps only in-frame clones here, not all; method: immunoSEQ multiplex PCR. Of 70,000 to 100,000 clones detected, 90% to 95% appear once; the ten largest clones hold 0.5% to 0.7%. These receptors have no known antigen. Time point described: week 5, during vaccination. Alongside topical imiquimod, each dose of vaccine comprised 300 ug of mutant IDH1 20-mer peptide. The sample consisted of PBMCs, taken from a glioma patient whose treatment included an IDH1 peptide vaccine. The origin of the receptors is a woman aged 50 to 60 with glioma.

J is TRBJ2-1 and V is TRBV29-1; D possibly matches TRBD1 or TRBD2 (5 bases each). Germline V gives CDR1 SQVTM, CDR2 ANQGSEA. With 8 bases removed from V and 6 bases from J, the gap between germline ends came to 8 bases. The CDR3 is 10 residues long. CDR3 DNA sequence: TGCAGCTCTGGGGGCAATGAGCAGTTCTTC. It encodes CSSGGNEQFF.

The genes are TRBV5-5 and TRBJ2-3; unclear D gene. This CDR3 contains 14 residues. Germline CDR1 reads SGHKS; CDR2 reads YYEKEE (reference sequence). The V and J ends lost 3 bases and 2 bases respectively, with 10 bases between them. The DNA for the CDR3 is TGTGCCAGCAGCTCGGTTGGGTTCACAGATACGCAGTATTTT. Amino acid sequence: CASSSVGFTDTQYF.

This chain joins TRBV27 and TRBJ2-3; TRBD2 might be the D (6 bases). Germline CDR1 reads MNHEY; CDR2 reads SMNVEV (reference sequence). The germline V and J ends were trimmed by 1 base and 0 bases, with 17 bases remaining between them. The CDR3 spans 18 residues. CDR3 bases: TGTGCCAGCAGTTTATTTTTTCGGCGGGGCTCTAGCACAGATACGCAGTATTTT. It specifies CASSLFFRRGSSTDTQYF.

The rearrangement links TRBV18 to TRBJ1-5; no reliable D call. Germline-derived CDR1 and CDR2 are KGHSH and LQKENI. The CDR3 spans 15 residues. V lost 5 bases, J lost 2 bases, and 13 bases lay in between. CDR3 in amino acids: CASSRSRTGNQPQHF. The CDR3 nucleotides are TGTGCCAGCTCAAGGTCGCGGACGGGCAATCAGCCCCAGCATTTT.

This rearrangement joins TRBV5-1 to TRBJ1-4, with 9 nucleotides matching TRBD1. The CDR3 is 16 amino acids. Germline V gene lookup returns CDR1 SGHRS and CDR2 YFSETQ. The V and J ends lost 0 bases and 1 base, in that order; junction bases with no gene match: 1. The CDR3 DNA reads TGCGCCAGCAGCTTGGACAGGGGGCGAACTAATGAAAAACTGTTTTTT. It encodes CASSLDRGRTNEKLFF.

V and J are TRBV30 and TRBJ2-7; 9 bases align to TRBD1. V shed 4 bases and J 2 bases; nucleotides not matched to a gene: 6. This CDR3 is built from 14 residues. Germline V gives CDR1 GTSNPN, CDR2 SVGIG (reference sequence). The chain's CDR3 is CAWTTRTGAYEQYF. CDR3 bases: TGTGCCTGGACTACAAGGACAGGGGCCTACGAGCAGTACTTC.

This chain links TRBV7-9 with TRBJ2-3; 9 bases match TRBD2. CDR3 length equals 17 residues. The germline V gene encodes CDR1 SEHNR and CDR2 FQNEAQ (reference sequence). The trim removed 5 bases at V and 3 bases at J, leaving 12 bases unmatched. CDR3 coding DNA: TGTGCCAGCAGCCCCCAAGGCGGGAGGGCCGGGACAGATACGCAGTATTTT. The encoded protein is CASSPQGGRAGTDTQYF.

The CDR3 loop is CASSIQYNSPLHF. CDR3 coding DNA: TGTGCCAGTAGTATACAATATAATTCACCCCTCCACTTT. This chain joins TRBV19 and TRBJ1-6; D is uncertain. The CDR3 is made up of 13 amino acids. V gave up 2 bases and J gave up 4 bases, with 3 bases separating them. The germline CDR1 and CDR2 sequences are LNHDA and SQIVND (reference sequence). Full variable domain (rest looked up from reference TRBV19 and TRBJ1-6): DGGITQSPKYLFRKEGQNVTLSCEQNLNHDAMYWYRQDPGQGLRLIYYSQIVNDFQKGDIAEGYSVSREKKESFPLTVTSAQKNPTAFYLCASSIQYNSPLHFGNGTRLTVT.

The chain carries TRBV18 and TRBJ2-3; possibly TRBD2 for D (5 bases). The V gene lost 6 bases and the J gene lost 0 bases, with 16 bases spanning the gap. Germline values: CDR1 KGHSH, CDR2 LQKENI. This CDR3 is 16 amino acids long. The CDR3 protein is CASSLRGAYSTDTQYF. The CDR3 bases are TGTGCCAGCTCTCTTCGGGGAGCGTACAGCACAGATACGCAGTATTTT.

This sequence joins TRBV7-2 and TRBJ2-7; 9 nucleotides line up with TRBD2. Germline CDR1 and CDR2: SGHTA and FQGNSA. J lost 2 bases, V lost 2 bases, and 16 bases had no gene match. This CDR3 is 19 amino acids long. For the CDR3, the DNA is TGTGCCAGCAGCTTACCCCCGGGACTGGAGACTAGCGGTCCCTACGAGCAGTACTTC. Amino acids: CASSLPPGLETSGPYEQYF.

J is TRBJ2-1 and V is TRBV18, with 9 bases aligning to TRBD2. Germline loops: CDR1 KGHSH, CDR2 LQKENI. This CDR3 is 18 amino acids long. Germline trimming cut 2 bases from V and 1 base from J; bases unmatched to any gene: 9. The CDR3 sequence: CASSPISGSSPSYNEQFF. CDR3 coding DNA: TGTGCCAGCTCACCAATTAGCGGGAGCTCTCCATCCTACAATGAGCAGTTCTTC. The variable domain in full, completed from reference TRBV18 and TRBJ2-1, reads NAGVMQNPRHLVRRRGQEARLRCSPMKGHSHVYWYRQLPEEGLKFMVYLQKENIIDESGMPKERFSAEFPKEGPSILRIQQVVRGDSAAYFCASSPISGSSPSYNEQFFGPGTRLTVL.

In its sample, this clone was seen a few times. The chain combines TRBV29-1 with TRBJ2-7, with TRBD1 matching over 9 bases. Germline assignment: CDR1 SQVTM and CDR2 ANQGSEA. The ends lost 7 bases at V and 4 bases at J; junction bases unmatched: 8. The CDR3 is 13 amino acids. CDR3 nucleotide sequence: TGCAGCGCCCAGGGACAGGGAGGGTACGAGCAGTACTTC. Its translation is CSAQGQGGYEQYF.

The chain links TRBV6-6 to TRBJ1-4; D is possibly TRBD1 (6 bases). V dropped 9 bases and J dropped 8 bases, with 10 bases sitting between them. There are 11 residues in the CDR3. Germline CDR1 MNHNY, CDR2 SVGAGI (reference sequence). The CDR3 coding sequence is TGTGCCAGTAGGGGGGGCGAAAAACTGTTTTTT. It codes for CASRGGEKLFF.

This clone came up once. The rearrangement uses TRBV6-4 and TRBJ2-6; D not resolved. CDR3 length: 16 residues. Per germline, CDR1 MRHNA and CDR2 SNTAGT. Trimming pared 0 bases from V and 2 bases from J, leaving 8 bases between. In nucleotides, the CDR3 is TGTGCCAGCAGTGACTCGAGTGGGGCTGGGGCCAACGTCCTGACTTTC. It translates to CASSDSSGAGANVLTF.

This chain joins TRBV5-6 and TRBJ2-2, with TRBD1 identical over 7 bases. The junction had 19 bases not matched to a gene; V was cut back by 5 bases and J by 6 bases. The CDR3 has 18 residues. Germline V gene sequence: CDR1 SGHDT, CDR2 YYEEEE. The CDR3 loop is CASRRYVGYRQGSGELFF. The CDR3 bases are TGTGCCAGCAGACGATATGTCGGGTACCGACAGGGTTCCGGGGAGCTGTTTTTT. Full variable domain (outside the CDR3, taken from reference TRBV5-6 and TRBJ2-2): DAGVTQSPTHLIKTRGQQVTLRCSPKSGHDTVSWYQQALGQGPQFIFQYYEEEERQRGNFPDRFSGHQFPNYSSELNVNALLLGDSALYLCASRRYVGYRQGSGELFFGEGSRLTVL.

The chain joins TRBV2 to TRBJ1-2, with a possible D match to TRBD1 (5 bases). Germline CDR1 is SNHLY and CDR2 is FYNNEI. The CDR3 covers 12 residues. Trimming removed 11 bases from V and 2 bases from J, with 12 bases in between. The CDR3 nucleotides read TGTGCCGGACGGGGGGGAAACTATGGCTACACCTTC. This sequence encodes CAGRGGNYGYTF. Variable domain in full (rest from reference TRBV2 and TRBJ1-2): EPEVTQTPSHQVTQMGQEVILRCVPISNHLYFYWYRQILGQKVEFLVSFYNNEISEKSEIFDDQFSVERPDGSNFTLKIRSTKLEDSAMYFCAGRGGNYGYTFGSGTRLTVV.

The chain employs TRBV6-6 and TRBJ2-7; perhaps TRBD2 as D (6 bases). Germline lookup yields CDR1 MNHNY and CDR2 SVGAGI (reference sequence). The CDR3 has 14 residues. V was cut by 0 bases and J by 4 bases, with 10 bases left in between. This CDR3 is CASSYSGLTYEQYF. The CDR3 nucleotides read TGTGCCAGCAGTTACTCGGGACTGACTTACGAGCAGTACTTC.

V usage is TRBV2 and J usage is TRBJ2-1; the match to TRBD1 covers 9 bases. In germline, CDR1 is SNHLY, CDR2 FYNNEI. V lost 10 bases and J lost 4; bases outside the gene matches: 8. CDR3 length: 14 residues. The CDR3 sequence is CATTPGQGYNEQFF. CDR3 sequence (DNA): TGTGCCACAACCCCGGGACAGGGATACAATGAGCAGTTCTTC.

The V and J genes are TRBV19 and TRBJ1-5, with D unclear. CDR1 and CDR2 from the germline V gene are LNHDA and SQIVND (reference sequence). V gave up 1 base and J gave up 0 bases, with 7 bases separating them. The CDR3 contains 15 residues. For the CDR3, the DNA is TGTGCCAGTAGTATAGGGCGGCCTAGCAATCAGCCCCAGCATTTT. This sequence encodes CASSIGRPSNQPQHF.

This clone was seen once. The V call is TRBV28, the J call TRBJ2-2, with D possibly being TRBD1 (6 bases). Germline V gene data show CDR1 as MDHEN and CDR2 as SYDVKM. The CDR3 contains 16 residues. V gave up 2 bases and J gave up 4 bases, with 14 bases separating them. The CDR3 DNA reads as TGTGCCAGCAGTTTAGGGAACAGGGTGATCACCGGGGAGCTGTTTTTT. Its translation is CASSLGNRVITGELFF.

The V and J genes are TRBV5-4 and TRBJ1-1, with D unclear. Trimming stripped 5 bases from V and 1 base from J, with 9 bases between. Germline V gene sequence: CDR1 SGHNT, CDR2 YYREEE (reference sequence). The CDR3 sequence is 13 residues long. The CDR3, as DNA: TGTGCCAGCAGTTTAACAACGAACACTGAAGCTTTCTTT. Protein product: CASSLTTNTEAFF.

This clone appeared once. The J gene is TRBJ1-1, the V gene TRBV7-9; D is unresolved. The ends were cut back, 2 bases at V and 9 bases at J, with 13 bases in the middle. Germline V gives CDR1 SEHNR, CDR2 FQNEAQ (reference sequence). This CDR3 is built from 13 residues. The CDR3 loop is CASSLIDGPQAFF. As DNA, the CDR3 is TGTGCCAGCAGCTTAATCGACGGACCTCAAGCTTTCTTT. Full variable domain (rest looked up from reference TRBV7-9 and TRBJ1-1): DTGVSQNPRHKITKRGQNVTFRCDPISEHNRLYWYRQTLGQGPEFLTYFQNEAQLEKSRLLSDRFSAERPKGSFSTLEIQRTEQGDSAMYLCASSLIDGPQAFFGQGTRLTVV.

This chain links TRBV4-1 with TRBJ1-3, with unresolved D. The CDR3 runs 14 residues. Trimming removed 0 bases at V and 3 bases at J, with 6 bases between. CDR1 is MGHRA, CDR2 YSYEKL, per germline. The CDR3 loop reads CASSQEELGNTIYF. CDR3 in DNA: TGCGCCAGCAGCCAAGAGGAACTTGGAAACACCATATATTTT.

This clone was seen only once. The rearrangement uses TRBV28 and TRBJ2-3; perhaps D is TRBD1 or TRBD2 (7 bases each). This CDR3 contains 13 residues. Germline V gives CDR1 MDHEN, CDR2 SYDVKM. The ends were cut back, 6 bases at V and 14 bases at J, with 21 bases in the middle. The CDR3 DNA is TGTGCCAGCAGGAGACAGGGTAGCGGGCCGGCGTATTTT. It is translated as CASRRQGSGPAYF.

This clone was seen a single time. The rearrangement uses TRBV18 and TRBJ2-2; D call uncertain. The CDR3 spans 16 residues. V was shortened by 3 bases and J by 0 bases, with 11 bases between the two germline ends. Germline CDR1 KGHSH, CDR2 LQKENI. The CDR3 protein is CASSPPELTNTGELFF. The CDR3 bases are TGTGCCAGCTCACCCCCGGAACTCACGAACACCGGGGAGCTGTTTTTT. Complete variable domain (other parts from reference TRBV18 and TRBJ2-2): NAGVMQNPRHLVRRRGQEARLRCSPMKGHSHVYWYRQLPEEGLKFMVYLQKENIIDESGMPKERFSAEFPKEGPSILRIQQVVRGDSAAYFCASSPPELTNTGELFFGEGSRLTVL.

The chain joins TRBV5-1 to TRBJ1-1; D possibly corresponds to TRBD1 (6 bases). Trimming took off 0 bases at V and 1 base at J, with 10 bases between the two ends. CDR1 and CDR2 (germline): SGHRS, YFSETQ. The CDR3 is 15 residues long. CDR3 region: CASSLVGGPNTEAFF. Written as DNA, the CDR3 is TGCGCCAGCAGCTTGGTCGGGGGGCCGAACACTGAAGCTTTCTTT.

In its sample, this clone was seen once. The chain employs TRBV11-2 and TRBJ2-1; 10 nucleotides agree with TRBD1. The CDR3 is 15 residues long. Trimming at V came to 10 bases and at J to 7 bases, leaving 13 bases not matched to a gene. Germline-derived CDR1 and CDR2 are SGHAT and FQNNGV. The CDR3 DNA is TGTGCCACCACGAGAAGAGGGACAGGGGAAAATGAGCAGTTCTTC. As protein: CATTRRGTGENEQFF.